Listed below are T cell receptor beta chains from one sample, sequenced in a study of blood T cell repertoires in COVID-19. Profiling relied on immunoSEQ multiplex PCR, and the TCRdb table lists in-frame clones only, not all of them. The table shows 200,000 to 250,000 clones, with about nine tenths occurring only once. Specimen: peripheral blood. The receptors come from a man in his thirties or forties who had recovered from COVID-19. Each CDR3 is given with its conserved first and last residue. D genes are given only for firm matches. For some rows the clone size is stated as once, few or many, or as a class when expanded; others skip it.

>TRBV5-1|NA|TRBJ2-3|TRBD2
CASNSGIETDTQYF
TGCGCCAGCAACAGCGGGATCGAAACAGATACGCAGTATTTT
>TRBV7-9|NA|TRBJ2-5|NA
CASSWSRNQETQYF
TGTGCCAGCAGCTGGAGCAGAAACCAAGAGACCCAGTACTTC
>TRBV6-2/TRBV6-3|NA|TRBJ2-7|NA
CASSPPRWEAYEQYF
TGTGCCAGCAGCCCCCCGCGGTGGGAGGCCTACGAGCAGTACTTC
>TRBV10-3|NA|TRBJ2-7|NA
CAISINYEQYF
TGTGCCATCAGTATTAACTACGAGCAGTACTTC
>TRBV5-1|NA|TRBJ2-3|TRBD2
CASSFGTSGTDTQYF
TGCGCCAGCAGCTTTGGGACTAGCGGGACAGATACGCAGTATTTT
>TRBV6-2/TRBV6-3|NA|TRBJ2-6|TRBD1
CASSLTGTGGVGANVLTF
TGTGCCAGCAGCTTGACCGGGACAGGGGGCGTTGGGGCCAACGTCCTGACTTTC
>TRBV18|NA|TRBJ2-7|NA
CASSPPVRVPHEQYF
TGTGCCAGCTCACCACCCGTCAGGGTCCCCCACGAGCAGTACTTC
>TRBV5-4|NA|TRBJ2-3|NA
CASSGVSSTDTQYF
TGTGCCAGCAGCGGAGTCTCTAGCACAGATACGCAGTATTTT
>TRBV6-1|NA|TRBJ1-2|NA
CASSDPGNHGYTF
TGTGCCAGCAGTGACCCAGGGAACCATGGCTACACCTTC
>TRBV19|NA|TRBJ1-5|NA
CASSIGAYSNQPQHF
TGTGCCAGTAGTATTGGGGCGTATAGCAATCAGCCCCAGCATTTT
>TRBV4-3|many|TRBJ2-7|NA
CASSQEGLGPEQYF
TGCGCCAGCAGCCAAGAGGGACTCGGACCCGAGCAGTACTTC
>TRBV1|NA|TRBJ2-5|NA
CTSSQPSLPEPEETQYF
TGCACCAGCAGCCAACCCTCACTTCCCGAACCCGAAGAGACCCAGTACTTC
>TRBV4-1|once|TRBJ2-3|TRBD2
CASSLKLAGGQGTDTQYF
TGCGCCAGCAGCCTCAAACTAGCGGGGGGGCAAGGCACAGATACGCAGTATTTT
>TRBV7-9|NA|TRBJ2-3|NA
CASSSEDTQYF
TGTGCCAGCAGCTCAGAAGATACGCAGTATTTT
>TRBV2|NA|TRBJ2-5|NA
CASSEVAETQYF
TGTGCCAGCAGTGAGGTAGCGGAGACCCAGTACTTC
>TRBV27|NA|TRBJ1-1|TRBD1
CASTDRATEAFF
TGTGCCAGCACCGACAGGGCCACTGAAGCTTTCTTT